This T cell receptor (beta chain) emerged from a study of shared clonotypes between healthy human individuals. Study-level results: It was anticipated that sequencing depth would influence how many clonotypes donors shared.

Positively selected for CCR7, the CD45RO-negative cells used as naive CD8 cells excluded terminally differentiated effector memory CD45RA+ cells. The CDR3 sequence is 14 residues long. Trimming left V 10 bases short and J 5 bases short, with 19 bases between. Looked up from germline, CDR1 is MNHEY and CDR2 is SMNVEV (reference sequence). Note on this clone: Its antigen remains unidentified.

The assay was immunoSEQ multiplex PCR, and TCRdb's table has in-frame clones only and misses some. The profile shows hundreds of thousands of clones, roughly 96% of them singletons. The TCR comes from a woman aged 25 to 39 in good health. Sequencing was performed on naive CD8+ T cells sorted from blood. The chain links TRBV27 to TRBJ2-3; either TRBD1 or TRBD2 may supply D (5 bases each). In DNA form, the CDR3 reads TGTGCCACAAAGAGGGGCCGACTCAAAGATACGCAGTATTTT. It encodes CATKRGRLKDTQYF.